The following is a T cell receptor (beta chain) sequence with its context. This clone was recorded once. Its antigen specificity is not known. One base away there is no much larger clone; base qualities are not given. TCR CDR3 regions were amplified from genomic DNA by multiplex PCR using the deep immunoSEQ assay. Genomic DNA extracted from each cell subset was distributed evenly over all wells of several immunoSEQ 96-well plates, and each plate served as one replicate. For sorted subsets, approximately 210 ng of genomic DNA, equivalent to 25,000 to 35,000 T cell genomes, went into each replicate PCR. Purified libraries were measured with a Qubit 3.0 fluorometer, size-checked on a Bioanalyzer 2100, and measured again with the KAPA Library Quantification kit. A separate single-read 150-cycle Illumina NextSeq 550 flow cell was used to sequence each immunoSEQ 96-well plate. The source study handled its data this way. Because the immunoSEQ output included only junctional sequences and no quality scores, the filtering could not be the same as the filtering used for full-length reads. To assign V/J genes and CDR3, sequences were annotated against IMGT germline references using PyIR, a Python wrapper for IgBLAST v1.9. Any read was removed if the V/J assignment was weak (E-value above 1e-6), the CDR3 was missing, or the read contained stop codons, out-of-frame junctions, or ambiguous translated residues. V3J clonotypes were defined as sequences sharing the same inferred V gene, J gene, and CDR3 amino acid sequence. The percentage overlap between two repertoires was calculated by dividing the number of shared unique clonotypes by the size of the smaller repertoire. RTK rarefaction, the Chao1 estimator, and Recon v2.1 estimates of unobserved clonotypes were used to assess repertoire richness. For all TCRbeta clonotypes obtained by the gDNA method from a handful of donors, generation probabilities were computed with OLGA. TCRdb limited this immuneACCESS table to in-frame rearrangements with V and J called. A share of clones is missing; checked studies link under half to unresolved V genes, and the rest is unexplained. V, J and clone size reflect that table, while D and trimming were determined from the DNA. The sample yields hundreds of thousands of clones; around 73% were counted once. Clones ranked in the top ten supply 1.5% to 2% of the sample.

Healthy HIV-negative adults with no recently reported acute infections or vaccinations were included as donors. All donors were Caucasian adults living in Nashville, Tennessee, USA. CD4+ T cells were enriched through magnetic negative selection, after which naive cells were positively selected on CD45RA and the remaining negative fraction served as the memory subset. Blood was collected by leukapheresis, and PBMCs were isolated by Ficoll-Histopaque density gradient centrifugation and then cryopreserved in liquid nitrogen vapor phase. Analytical flow cytometry was used to check the purity and quantity of every magnetically sorted T cell population. From each sorted fraction, genomic DNA was isolated and quantified by UV absorbance on a Nanodrop 2000c. This sample is drawn from a study of shared clonotypes between healthy human individuals (dated by TCRdb to about 2020). In terms of the full investigation: A few men and two women, aged 18 to 49 years, made up the cohort. Per donor, three plates each were used for CD4 naive and CD4 memory, two for CD8 naive, and one for CD8 memory. The study deeply sequenced blood TCR repertoires of five healthy adults to estimate repertoire size and the extent of clonotype sharing between individuals. To increase sequencing depth and limit assay-specific biases, different laboratories used diverse techniques to prepare libraries and sequence TCR repertoires. Leukapheresis yielded between about 0.94 and 8.9 billion PBMCs per donor. Broad study findings and their caveats: Rarefaction of sorted-subset datasets indicated incomplete sequencing despite the large sequencing depth. Sampling was restricted to blood, and TCR repertoires in tissue are likely to differ from TCR repertoires in blood. The genetic and exposure-history diversity represented was limited by the small number of donors. Compared with non-shared clonotypes, the clonotypes found in all four sorted-subset donors had higher generation probabilities. Pairwise subsampling led to the expectation that sequencing depth would affect the degree of clonotype sharing among donors. Approximately 5% of naive CD4, roughly 3.6% of naive CD8, 2% to 2.5% of memory CD4, and approximately 0.4% of memory CD8 clonotypes were shared across a few donors. Naive subsets generally had larger estimated clonotype richness than memory subsets did.

From the cysteine up to the phenylalanine, the CDR3 has a length of 15 residues. Only the CDR3 region is kept as DNA, spanning 45 bases read in frame from base 1. According to the germline V gene, CDR1 reads MDHEN and CDR2 reads SYDVKM. The junction shows trimming of 6 bases on V and 3 bases on J, plus 15 bases between the germline ends. This clonotype was obtained from a woman aged 25 to 45 in good health. Recombination joined TRBV28 with TRBJ1-3; TRBD1 is perhaps the D gene, given 5 matching bases. The specimen sequenced was memory CD4+ T cells sorted from blood. The intended sense of this specimen's cell subset or site label: CD45RA-negative fraction. The DNA sequence is TGTGCCAGCAGACCAATAGACAGTGTTGGAAACACCATATATTTT. Its product reads: CASRPIDSVGNTIYF.